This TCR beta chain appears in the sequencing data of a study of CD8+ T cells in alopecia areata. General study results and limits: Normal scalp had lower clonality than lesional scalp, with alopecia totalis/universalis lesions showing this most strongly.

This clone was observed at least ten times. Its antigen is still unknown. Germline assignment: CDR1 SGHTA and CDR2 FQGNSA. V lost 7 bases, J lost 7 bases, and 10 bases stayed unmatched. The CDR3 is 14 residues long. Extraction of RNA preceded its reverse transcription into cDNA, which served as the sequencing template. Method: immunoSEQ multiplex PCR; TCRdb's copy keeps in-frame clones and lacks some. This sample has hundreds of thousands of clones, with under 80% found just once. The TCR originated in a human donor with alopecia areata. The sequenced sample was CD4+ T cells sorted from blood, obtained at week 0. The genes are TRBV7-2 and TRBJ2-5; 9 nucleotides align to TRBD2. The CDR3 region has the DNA TGTGCCAGCACCCAGGGACTAGCCCTAGGGACCCAGTACTTC. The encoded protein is CASTQGLALGTQYF. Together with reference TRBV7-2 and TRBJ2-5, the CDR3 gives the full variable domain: GAGVSQSPSNKVTEKGKDVELRCDPISGHTALYWYRQSLGQGLEFLIYFQGNSAPDKSGLPSDRFSAERTGGSVSTLTIQRTQQEDSAVYLCASTQGLALGTQYFGPGTRLLVL.